This is a list of T cell receptor beta chains from one sample in a study of blood T cell repertoires in COVID-19. Using immunoSEQ multiplex PCR, the repertoire was profiled, and TCRdb retains in-frame clones only, with some absent. The table includes approximately 260,000 clones, roughly 88% detected once. Sample: peripheral blood. All receptors come from a woman in her thirties or forties who had recovered from COVID-19. Each CDR3 is given with its conserved first and last residue. The D gene is left open where the match is weak.

d_gene,v_gene,j_gene,CDR3aa,CDR3nt
TRBD1,TRBV18,TRBJ1-1,CASSPLGQGETEAFF,TGTGCCAGCTCACCCCTGGGACAGGGAGAGACTGAAGCTTTCTTT
.,TRBV4-3,TRBJ2-3,CASSQERGSTDTQYF,TGCGCCAGCAGCCAGGAGCGAGGGAGCACAGATACGCAGTATTTT
TRBD1,TRBV19,TRBJ1-2,CASRTGTEVYGYTF,TGTGCCAGTAGAACCGGGACAGAAGTCTATGGCTACACCTTC
.,TRBV9,TRBJ1-3,CASSVTGTGNTIYF,TGTGCCAGCAGCGTAACAGGGACTGGAAACACCATATATTTT
TRBD2,TRBV3-1/TRBV3-2,TRBJ2-3,CASSQRTSAGGTDTQYF,TGTGCCAGCAGCCAACGCACCTCGGCGGGGGGCACAGATACGCAGTATTTT
TRBD2,TRBV27,TRBJ2-7,CASSTHSGRVLHEQYF,TGTGCCAGCAGCACTCATAGCGGGAGGGTTCTACACGAGCAGTACTTC
TRBD2,TRBV28,TRBJ2-7,CASRLAGGGLEQYF,TGTGCCAGCAGACTAGCGGGAGGGGGGCTCGAGCAGTACTTC
TRBD2,TRBV19,TRBJ2-5,CASSPGLAGVGETQYF,TGTGCCAGTAGTCCCGGACTAGCGGGAGTAGGCGAGACCCAGTACTTC
TRBD1,TRBV28,TRBJ1-2,CASSAGTGLYGYTF,TGTGCCAGCAGTGCCGGGACAGGGCTATATGGCTACACCTTC
.,TRBV29-1,TRBJ1-5,CSVAKAGQPQHF,TGCAGCGTCGCTAAGGCGGGTCAGCCCCAGCATTTT
TRBD1,TRBV9,TRBJ2-7,CASSSGQGPYEQYF,TGTGCCAGCAGCTCCGGACAGGGGCCCTACGAGCAGTACTTC